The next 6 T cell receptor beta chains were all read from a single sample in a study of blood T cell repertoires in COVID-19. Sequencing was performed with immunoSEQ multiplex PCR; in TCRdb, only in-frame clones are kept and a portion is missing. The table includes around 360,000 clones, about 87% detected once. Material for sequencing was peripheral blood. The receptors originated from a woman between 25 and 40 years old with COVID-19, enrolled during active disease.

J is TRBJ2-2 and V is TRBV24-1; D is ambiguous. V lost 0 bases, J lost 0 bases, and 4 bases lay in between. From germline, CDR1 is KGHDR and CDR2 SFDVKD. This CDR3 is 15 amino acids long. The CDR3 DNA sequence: TGTGCCACCAGTGATTTGTATTCGAACACCGGGGAGCTGTTTTTT. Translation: CATSDLYSNTGELFF.

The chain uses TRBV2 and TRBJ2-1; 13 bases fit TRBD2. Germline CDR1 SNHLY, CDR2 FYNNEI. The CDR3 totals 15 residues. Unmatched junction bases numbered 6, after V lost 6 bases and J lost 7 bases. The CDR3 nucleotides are TGTGCCAGCAGGAAAGGGACTAGCGGGACTAATGAGCAGTTCTTC. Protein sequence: CASRKGTSGTNEQFF.

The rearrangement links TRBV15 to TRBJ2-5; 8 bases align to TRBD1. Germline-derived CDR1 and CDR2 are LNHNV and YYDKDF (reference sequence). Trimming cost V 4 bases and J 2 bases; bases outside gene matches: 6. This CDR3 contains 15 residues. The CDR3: CATSKGQGTQETQYF. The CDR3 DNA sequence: TGTGCCACCAGCAAAGGACAGGGAACACAAGAGACCCAGTACTTC.

CDR3 nucleotide sequence: TGTGCCAGCAGCCAAGTTGGAACAGGGGGCGAGCAGTACTTC. This translates into CASSQVGTGGEQYF. The chain combines TRBV3-1 (or the pseudogene TRBV3-2) with TRBJ2-7; 8 bases are a match to TRBD1. This CDR3 region has 14 residues. Trimming cost V 1 base and J 6 bases; bases outside gene matches: 5. Germline values: CDR1 LGHDT, CDR2 YNNKEL (reference sequence).

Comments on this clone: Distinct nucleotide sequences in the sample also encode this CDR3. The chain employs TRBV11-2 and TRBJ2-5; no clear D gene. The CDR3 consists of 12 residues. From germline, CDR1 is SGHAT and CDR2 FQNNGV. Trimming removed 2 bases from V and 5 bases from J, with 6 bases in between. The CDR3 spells CASSLRGETQYF. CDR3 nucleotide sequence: TGTGCCAGCAGCTTACGAGGCGAGACCCAGTACTTC.

As DNA, the CDR3 is TGTGCCAGCAGCCAAGTGTATGGACAGGGCCTCACAGATACGCAGTATTTT. Encoded protein: CASSQVYGQGLTDTQYF. J is TRBJ2-3 and V is TRBV4-2, with TRBD1 matching 8 bases. J gave up 2 bases and V 1 base, and 8 bases lay outside the gene matches. CDR1 and CDR2 (germline): LGHNA, YNFKEQ. The CDR3 runs 17 residues.